This T cell receptor (beta chain) was sequenced in a study of tumor and adjacent non-tumor tissue in lung cancer. Whole-study results and caveats: Patients with more diverse tumor TCRs had worse survival.

As regards this clonotype: What it binds is not known. Given a much more abundant clone one base away, this may be a read error.

This sample's RNA came from whole unsorted tissue. TCRbeta libraries were built with three rounds of nested PCR, modified from ARM-PCR. One entry per CDR3 protein results from TCRdb running MiXCR on the multiplex PCR reads. Here the sample spans approximately 65,000 distinct CDR3 sequences, about 60% being singletons. The CDR3 length is 17 residues. V was clipped by 4 bases and J by 9 bases; unmatched bases: 14. CDR1 and CDR2 from the germline V gene are MGHRA and YSYEKL. Sequences were obtained from lung tumor tissue. The V and J genes are TRBV4-1 and TRBJ2-1, with 11 bases matching TRBD2. The receptor comes from a man aged 45-60 years with non-small cell lung cancer. The CDR3 DNA sequence: TGCGCCAGCAGCCCAAGCCGGGTAGCGGGGGGGCAAAGTGAGCAGTTCTTC. Its protein product is CASSPSRVAGGQSEQFF.